These 4 T cell receptor beta chains came from one sample sequenced in a study of blood T cell repertoires in COVID-19. Sequencing was performed with immunoSEQ multiplex PCR; in TCRdb, only in-frame clones are kept and a portion is missing. Of more than 110,000 clones in the sample, approximately 85% were seen once. The specimen sequenced was peripheral blood. The receptors were sampled from a man aged 45-65 years with acute or convalescent COVID-19.

The V call is TRBV9, the J call TRBJ2-2, with 9 nucleotides matching TRBD2. V shed 7 bases, J shed 3 bases, and the junction held 4 bases outside the gene matches. Germline lookup yields CDR1 SGDLS and CDR2 YYNGEE. The length of the CDR3 is 14 residues. The CDR3 spells CASDGGRDTGELFF. The CDR3 DNA reads as TGTGCCAGCGATGGCGGGAGGGACACCGGGGAGCTGTTTTTT.

The chain employs TRBV4-2 and TRBJ1-2; D call uncertain. Germline V lookup: CDR1 LGHNA, CDR2 YNFKEQ. V shed 1 base and J shed 4 bases, with 7 bases lying between them. This CDR3 is built from 13 residues. In DNA, the CDR3 is TGTGCCAGCAGCCAAGGAGGGTCCTATGGCTACACCTTC. Protein product: CASSQGGSYGYTF.

This chain connects TRBV6-5 to TRBJ1-2, with D unclear. V was cut by 8 bases and J by 6 bases, with 16 bases left in between. This CDR3 is built from 13 residues. CDR1 and CDR2 from the germline V gene are MNHEY and SVGAGI. This CDR3 reads CASAAQAGNGYTF. CDR3 bases: TGTGCCAGCGCTGCACAAGCGGGGAATGGCTACACCTTC.

The gene calls are TRBV5-1 and TRBJ1-3, with D unresolved. The germline V gene has CDR1 SGHRS and CDR2 YFSETQ. The CDR3 spans 15 residues. The V gene lost 2 bases and the J gene lost 0 bases, with 9 bases spanning the gap. The CDR3 DNA sequence: TGCGCCAGCAGCTTCGGGTCAGACTCTGGAAACACCATATATTTT. Protein product: CASSFGSDSGNTIYF.